These 18 T cell receptor beta chains originate from one sample sequenced in a study of T cells in narcolepsy. Clones were sequenced by immunoSEQ multiplex PCR, and TCRdb holds only the in-frame ones, with some missing. This sample has tens of thousands of clones, with about 79% found just once. Sequencing was performed on CD45RA- memory CD4+ T cells from PBMCs. These receptors were collected from a human donor with narcolepsy.

This clone was seen a handful of times. V and J are TRBV30 and TRBJ2-5; no reliable D call. Trimming took 2 bases from V and 2 from J, leaving 6 bases between them. The CDR3 sequence is 12 residues long. Germline loops: CDR1 GTSNPN, CDR2 SVGIG (reference sequence). The chain's CDR3 is CAWSSNQETQYF. The CDR3 bases are TGTGCCTGGAGTTCCAATCAAGAGACCCAGTACTTC.

The genes are TRBV6-5 and TRBJ2-1, with D maybe TRBD1 (7 bases). The CDR3 extends over 15 amino acids. In germline, CDR1 is MNHEY, CDR2 SVGAGI. Trimming removed 7 bases from V and 1 base from J, with 14 bases in between. The CDR3 bases are TGTGCCAGCAAGGGGGCAGGGAGGTCCTACAATGAGCAGTTCTTC. As protein: CASKGAGRSYNEQFF.

V gene TRBV11-2 combines with J gene TRBJ2-3; 8 bases match TRBD2. The CDR3 length is 16 residues. Germline-derived CDR1 and CDR2 are SGHAT and FQNNGV. The V and J ends lost 6 bases and 2 bases, in that order; junction bases with no gene match: 10. CDR3 residues: CASSPLGRGATDTQYF. The CDR3, as DNA: TGTGCCAGCAGTCCTCTGGGGCGGGGGGCCACAGATACGCAGTATTTT.

The chain recombines TRBV4-1 with TRBJ1-5; 8 bases fit TRBD1. The CDR3 length is 15 residues. V shed 3 bases, J shed 6 bases, and the junction held 7 bases outside the gene matches. Germline loops: CDR1 MGHRA, CDR2 YSYEKL. CDR3 bases: TGCGCCAGCAGCCAGGACAGGGTTGGGGGTCAGCCCCAGCATTTT. This translates into CASSQDRVGGQPQHF.

The V gene is TRBV30, the J gene TRBJ1-2; D is perhaps TRBD1 (6 bases). Germline CDR1 is GTSNPN and CDR2 is SVGIG (reference sequence). This CDR3 comprises 13 residues. Trimming took 2 bases from V and 8 from J, leaving 15 bases between them. CDR3 in DNA: TGTGCCTGGAGTCAATTTACAGGGCGCGGCTACACCTTC. It codes for CAWSQFTGRGYTF.

This chain joins TRBV28 and TRBJ1-3; possibly TRBD1 for D (5 bases). Germline assignment: CDR1 MDHEN and CDR2 SYDVKM. The V gene lost 6 bases and the J gene lost 1 base, with 10 bases spanning the gap. The CDR3 is 14 residues long. The chain's CDR3 is CASSSGLSGNTIYF. The CDR3, as DNA: TGTGCCAGCAGCTCAGGGTTATCTGGAAACACCATATATTTT.

This clone was counted between two and nine times. The chain couples TRBV6-6 to TRBJ1-5; possibly TRBD1 for D (6 bases). CDR1 MNHNY and CDR2 SVGAGI come from the germline V gene (reference sequence). V lost 5 bases and J 9 bases, leaving 17 bases between the germline ends. The CDR3 length is 14 residues. The CDR3 DNA sequence: TGTGCCAGCAGTACGCGACAGGTCCCTTGGCCCCAGCATTTT. Protein sequence: CASSTRQVPWPQHF.

V and J are TRBV4-2 and TRBJ1-5; 8 nucleotides line up with TRBD1. After removal of 5 bases from V and 7 bases from J, the junction contained 4 bases not matched to a gene. The CDR3 is made up of 13 amino acids. Germline V gene lookup returns CDR1 LGHNA and CDR2 YNFKEQ. This chain's CDR3 is CASSLDRDQPQHF. CDR3 bases: TGTGCCAGCAGCTTGGACAGGGACCAGCCCCAGCATTTT.

The chain couples TRBV2 to TRBJ2-3; no firm D call. Germline V gene data show CDR1 as SNHLY and CDR2 as FYNNEI. V was shortened by 5 bases and J by 3 bases, with 3 bases between the two germline ends. This CDR3 spans 11 amino acids. The CDR3 loop reads CASSRTDTQYF. The CDR3 DNA reads TGTGCCAGCAGTAGGACAGATACGCAGTATTTT.

The gene calls are TRBV7-3 and TRBJ2-1; unclear D gene. Looked up from germline, CDR1 is SGHTA and CDR2 is FQGTGA. V lost 0 bases to trimming and J lost 7 bases, with 7 bases between them. CDR3 size: 13 residues. CDR3 protein: CASSLTVANEQFF. The CDR3 nucleotides are TGTGCCAGCAGCTTAACGGTTGCGAATGAGCAGTTCTTC.

The chain is built from TRBV2 and TRBJ2-2; the match to TRBD1 covers 7 bases. Germline trimming cut 7 bases from V and 7 bases from J; bases unmatched to any gene: 9. This CDR3 contains 14 residues. CDR1 is SNHLY and CDR2 is FYNNEI in the germline V gene. DNA for the CDR3: TGTGCCAGCACTAGTAGGGGGCTGGTCGGGGAGCTGTTTTTT. Its translation: CASTSRGLVGELFF.

This clone was observed a single time. This sequence joins TRBV11-2 and TRBJ1-2, with D unclear. Deletions cut 5 bases from V and 2 bases from J, with 9 bases between. The CDR3 is 13 residues long. Germline V gene data show CDR1 as SGHAT and CDR2 as FQNNGV. The CDR3 region is CASSPTVNYGYTF. CDR3 nucleotide sequence: TGTGCCAGCAGCCCGACGGTGAACTATGGCTACACCTTC.

V usage is TRBV14 and J usage is TRBJ2-7, with 7 bases aligning to TRBD1. CDR1 SGHDN and CDR2 FVKESK come from the germline V gene. The CDR3 is 15 residues long. V was pared by 1 base and J by 4 bases, with 7 bases of the junction left unmatched. CDR3 sequence (DNA): TGTGCCAGCAGCCAAGGCCGGGACAGACGATACGAGCAGTACTTC. Amino acid sequence: CASSQGRDRRYEQYF.

This chain joins TRBV5-4 and TRBJ2-3; no firm D call. Trimming removed 4 bases from V and 6 bases from J, with 9 bases in between. This CDR3 has 12 amino acids. CDR1 is SGHNT, CDR2 YYREEE, per germline (reference sequence). CDR3 sequence: CASSHPADTQYF. The DNA of the CDR3 is TGTGCCAGCAGCCACCCTGCGGATACGCAGTATTTT. The full variable domain, rest sourced from reference TRBV5-4 and TRBJ2-3, is ETGVTQSPTHLIKTRGQQVTLRCSSQSGHNTVSWYQQALGQGPQFIFQYYREEENGRGNFPPRFSGLQFPNYSSELNVNALELDDSALYLCASSHPADTQYFGPGTRLTVL.

The chain recombines TRBV7-9 with TRBJ2-1; D gene unclear. Germline values: CDR1 SEHNR, CDR2 FQNEAQ (reference sequence). The CDR3 runs to 16 residues. V lost 7 bases to trimming and J lost 0 bases, with 16 bases between them. CDR3 loop: CASMSKGLSSYNEQFF. The CDR3 DNA follows: TGTGCCAGCATGTCTAAGGGCCTGAGCTCCTACAATGAGCAGTTCTTC.

The chain recombines TRBV5-5 with TRBJ2-1; D ambiguous. The V gene's germline CDR1 is SGHKS and CDR2 YYEKEE (reference sequence). V lost 0 bases to trimming and J lost 6 bases, with 4 bases between them. This CDR3 is built from 12 residues. The DNA of the CDR3 is TGTGCCAGCAGCTTGGCAACCAATGAGCAGTTCTTC. This sequence encodes CASSLATNEQFF.

This clone has a handful of counts. This sequence joins TRBV6-6 and TRBJ1-6; 8 positions agree with TRBD1. The CDR3 consists of 14 residues. Germline V gene lookup returns CDR1 MNHNY and CDR2 SVGAGI (reference sequence). V was pared by 4 bases and J by 13 bases, with 9 bases of the junction left unmatched. Here the CDR3 reads CASSSGQGFSPLHF. For the CDR3, the DNA is TGTGCCAGCAGTTCCGGACAGGGTTTTTCGCCCCTCCACTTT.

The CDR3 here is CASSLGQGRGAFF. The CDR3 DNA reads as TGTGCCAGCAGCTTGGGACAGGGTCGGGGAGCTTTCTTT. The chain uses TRBV5-6 and TRBJ1-1; 7 positions agree with TRBD1. Germline V gene data show CDR1 as SGHDT and CDR2 as YYEEEE. V lost 0 bases and J lost 10; bases outside the gene matches: 6. The CDR3 spans 13 residues.